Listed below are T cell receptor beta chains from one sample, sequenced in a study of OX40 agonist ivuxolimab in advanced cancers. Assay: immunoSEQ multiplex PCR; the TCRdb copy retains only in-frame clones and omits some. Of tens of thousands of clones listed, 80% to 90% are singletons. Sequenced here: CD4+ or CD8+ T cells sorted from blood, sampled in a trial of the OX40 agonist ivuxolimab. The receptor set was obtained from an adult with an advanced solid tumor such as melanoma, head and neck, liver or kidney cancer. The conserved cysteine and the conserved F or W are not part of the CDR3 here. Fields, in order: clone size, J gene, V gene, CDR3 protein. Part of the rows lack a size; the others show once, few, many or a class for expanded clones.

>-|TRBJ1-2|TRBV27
ASSQQGEERYT
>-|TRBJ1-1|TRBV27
ASSSRQGLNTEAF
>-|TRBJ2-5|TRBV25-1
ASSEYSGRGETQY
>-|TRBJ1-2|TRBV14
ASSQLEGGGYT
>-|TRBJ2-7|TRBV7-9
ASRWTGSYEQY
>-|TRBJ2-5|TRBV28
ASSLGTSRGETQY
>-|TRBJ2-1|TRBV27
ASSETSGNEQF
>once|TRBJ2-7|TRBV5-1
ASSLAGIGYEQY
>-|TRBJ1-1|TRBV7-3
ASSLSNDRGSDTEAF
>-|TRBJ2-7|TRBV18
ASSPPLGNYEQY
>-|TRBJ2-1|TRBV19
ASSITGGLAANEQF
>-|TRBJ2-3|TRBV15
ATSGADTQY
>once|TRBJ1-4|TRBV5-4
ASSLRGEKLF
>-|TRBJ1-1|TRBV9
ASSVSPGRMNTEAF
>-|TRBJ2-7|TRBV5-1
ASSFGGRGYEQY
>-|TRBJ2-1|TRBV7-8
ASSSGLHNEQF
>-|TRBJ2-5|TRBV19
ASSVQGYQETQY
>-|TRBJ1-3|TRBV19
ASSIDLSTGNTIY
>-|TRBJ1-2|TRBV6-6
ASSYVGVPDYGYT
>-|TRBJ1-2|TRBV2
ASSDTSRINYGYT
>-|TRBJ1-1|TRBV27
ASRPTSGQGKVGTEAF
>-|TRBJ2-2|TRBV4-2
ASEQQGTPGELF
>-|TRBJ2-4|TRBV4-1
ASSQDPQGALRAKNIQY
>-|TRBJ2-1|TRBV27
ASSFGTSAEQF
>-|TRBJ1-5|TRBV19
ASRRGFSADQPQH
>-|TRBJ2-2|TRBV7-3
ASSLFPSRTGDTGELF
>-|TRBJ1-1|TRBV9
ASSVGGDRVSIGEAF
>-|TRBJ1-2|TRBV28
ASSLSLVYGYT
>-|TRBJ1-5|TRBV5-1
ASSSGRSNQPQH
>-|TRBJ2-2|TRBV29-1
SGRTSGRENTGELF
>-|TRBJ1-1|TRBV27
ASSLFGGATEAF
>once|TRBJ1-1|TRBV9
ASSDDRGPGTEAF
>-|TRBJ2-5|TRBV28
ASSLSGPKETQY
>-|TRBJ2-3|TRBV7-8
ASSLALTGYTDTQY
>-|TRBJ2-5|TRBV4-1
ASSQDSSRGRETQY
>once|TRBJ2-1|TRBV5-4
ASSLGLAGEQF
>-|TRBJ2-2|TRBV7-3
ASSLMGGAGELF
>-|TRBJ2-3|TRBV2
ASSELATASTDTQY
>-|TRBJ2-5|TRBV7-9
ASSPGGGRYQETQY
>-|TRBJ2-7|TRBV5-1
ASSLTGPSSYEQY
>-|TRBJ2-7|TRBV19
ASSIGGSGSYEQY
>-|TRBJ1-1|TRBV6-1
ASSRAQLAEAF
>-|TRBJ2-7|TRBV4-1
ASSQGQGRGEQY
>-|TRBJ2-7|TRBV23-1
ASSLQETGRMSYEQY
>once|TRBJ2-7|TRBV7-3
ASSLTASGIYEQY
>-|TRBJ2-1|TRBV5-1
ASRSGRTSYNEQF
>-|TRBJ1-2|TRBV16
ASSLGQGET
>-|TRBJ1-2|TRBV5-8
ASTPHESFGYT
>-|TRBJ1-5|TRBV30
AWSVGGGYWQPQH
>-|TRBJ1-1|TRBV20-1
SARDPSN
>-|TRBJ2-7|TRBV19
ASSIGTGGEQY
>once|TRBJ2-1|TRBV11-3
ASSLAREKGSEQF
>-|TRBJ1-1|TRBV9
ASRGPNTEAF
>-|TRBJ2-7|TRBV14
ASSFRGASEQY
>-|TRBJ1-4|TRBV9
ASSVGTGNEKLF